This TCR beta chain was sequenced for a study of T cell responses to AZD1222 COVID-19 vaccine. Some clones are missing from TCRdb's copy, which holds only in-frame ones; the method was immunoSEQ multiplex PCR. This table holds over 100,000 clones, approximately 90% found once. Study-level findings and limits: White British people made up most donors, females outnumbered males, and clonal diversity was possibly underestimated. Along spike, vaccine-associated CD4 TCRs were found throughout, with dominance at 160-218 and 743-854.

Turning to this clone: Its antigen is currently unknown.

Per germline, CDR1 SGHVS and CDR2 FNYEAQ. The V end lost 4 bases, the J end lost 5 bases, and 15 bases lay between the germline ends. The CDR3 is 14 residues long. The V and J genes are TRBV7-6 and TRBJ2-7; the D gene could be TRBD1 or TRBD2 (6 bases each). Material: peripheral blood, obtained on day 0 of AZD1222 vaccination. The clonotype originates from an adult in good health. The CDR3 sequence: CASSSPGGVDEQYF. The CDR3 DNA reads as TGTGCCAGCAGCTCCCCCGGGGGCGTCGACGAGCAGTACTTC. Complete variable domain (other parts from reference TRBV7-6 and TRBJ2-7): GAGVSQSPRYKVTKRGQDVALRCDPISGHVSLYWYRQALGQGPEFLTYFNYEAQQDKSGLPNDRFSAERPEGSISTLTIQRTEQRDSAMYRCASSSPGGVDEQYFGPGTRLTVT.